These 5 T cell receptor beta chains were all obtained from the same sample, sequenced in a study of T-cell reconstitution after alpha-beta-depleted transplantation in children. Preparation of the TCRbeta library involved a method that used unique molecular identifiers. TCRdb re-derived calls from the PCR reads in MiXCR, one entry per CDR3 protein. The sample holds under 350,000 distinct CDR3 sequences; about 10% are singletons and the top ten take roughly a tenth. The specimen was PBMCs from the stem cell graft donor, collected from the stem cell graft. The receptors were gathered from a human donor who donated a stem cell graft to a child with SCID.

The table lists this clonotype with a few counts. This chain connects TRBV5-1 to TRBJ2-7; D is unresolved. Trimming took 0 bases from V and 0 from J, leaving 7 bases between them. This CDR3 is 14 amino acids long. The germline gives CDR1 SGHRS, CDR2 YFSETQ. The CDR3 is CASSLDGYSYEQYF. In DNA form, the CDR3 reads TGCGCCAGCAGCTTGGATGGTTACTCCTACGAGCAGTACTTC.

The sample holds a few counts of this clonotype. The V gene is TRBV20-1, the J gene TRBJ2-3; D is perhaps TRBD1 (5 bases). This CDR3 is 13 amino acids long. V gave up 5 bases and J gave up 2 bases, with 11 bases separating them. Germline V lookup: CDR1 DFQATT, CDR2 SNEGSKA (reference sequence). In DNA form, the CDR3 reads TGCAGTGCTGTGGGGCAGCTCACAGATACGCAGTATTTT. Protein: CSAVGQLTDTQYF.

This clonotype was observed at least ten times. The chain recombines TRBV5-1 with TRBJ2-2; D is unclear. Germline CDR1 and CDR2: SGHRS and YFSETQ. This CDR3 contains 13 residues. V was pared by 4 bases and J by 8 bases, with 12 bases between. The CDR3 loop is CASSETVEGELFF. The CDR3 region has the DNA TGCGCCAGCAGCGAAACCGTGGAAGGGGAGCTGTTTTTT.

This clonotype was observed a few times. V and J are TRBV20-1 and TRBJ1-2; 7 bases agree with TRBD1. Germline CDR1 and CDR2: DFQATT and SNEGSKA (reference sequence). The CDR3 extends over 12 amino acids. V was pared by 2 bases and J by 6 bases, with 3 bases of the junction left unmatched. In DNA, the CDR3 is TGCAGTGCTAGAAGACAGGGTCATGGCTACACCTTC. Its protein product is CSARRQGHGYTF.

This clonotype has more than one count but fewer than ten. The V call is TRBV5-1, the J call TRBJ2-5, with D tentatively TRBD1 (6 bases). The CDR3 spans 14 residues. Trimming stripped 6 bases from V and 1 base from J, with 13 bases between. Germline V CDR1 and CDR2: SGHRS, YFSETQ. Here the CDR3 reads CASKGGVLQETQYF. As DNA, the CDR3 is TGCGCCAGCAAAGGGGGTGTACTCCAAGAGACCCAGTACTTC.